Below are 6 T cell receptor beta chains sequenced from a single sample in a study of blood T cell repertoires in COVID-19. Assay: immunoSEQ multiplex PCR; the TCRdb copy retains only in-frame clones and omits some. This sample yields about 190,000 clones, of which approximately 80% are seen a single time; approximately 6.9% belongs to the top ten. Sequenced input: peripheral blood. The receptors shown here come from a man between 60 and 75 years old with acute or convalescent COVID-19.

CDR3 DNA sequence: TGCAGTGCTAGAGGAGGCTACGAGCAGTACTTC. Translating gives CSARGGYEQYF. V gene TRBV20-1 combines with J gene TRBJ2-7, with D unclear. V lost 1 base to trimming and J lost 3 bases, with 4 bases between them. The CDR3 has 11 amino acids. From germline, CDR1 is DFQATT and CDR2 SNEGSKA (reference sequence).

The chain carries TRBV6-1 and TRBJ1-2; D is ambiguous. The germline V and J ends were trimmed by 3 bases and 1 base, with 9 bases remaining between them. Germline lookup yields CDR1 MNHNS and CDR2 SASEGT. The length of the CDR3 is 14 residues. DNA of the CDR3: TGTGCCAGCAGTGAGAACAGCCTTAACTATGGCTACACCTTC. Protein product: CASSENSLNYGYTF.

The chain combines TRBV7-9 with TRBJ2-7; unclear D gene. This CDR3 spans 14 amino acids. Trimming removed 1 base at V and 5 bases at J, with 12 bases between. Germline V gene data show CDR1 as SEHNR and CDR2 as FQNEAQ (reference sequence). The CDR3 protein is CASSLEPLVHEQYF. CDR3 in DNA: TGTGCCAGCAGCTTAGAACCCCTAGTCCACGAGCAGTACTTC.

This CDR3 reads CAISVEGGHQPQHF. The CDR3 nucleotides are TGTGCCATCAGTGTAGAAGGTGGGCACCAGCCCCAGCATTTT. V and J are TRBV10-3 and TRBJ1-5; D is ambiguous. The ends were cut back, 4 bases at V and 7 bases at J, with 14 bases in the middle. From germline, CDR1 is ENHRY and CDR2 SYGVKD. The CDR3 extends over 14 amino acids.

The chain recombines TRBV2 with TRBJ1-1; TRBD1 might be the D (6 bases). V was cut by 8 bases and J by 7 bases, with 11 bases left in between. CDR3 size: 11 residues. The germline V gene encodes CDR1 SNHLY and CDR2 FYNNEI. The CDR3 DNA sequence: TGTGCCAGCCGGACAGAAGTTGAAGCTTTCTTT. Its translation: CASRTEVEAFF.

The J gene is TRBJ1-5, the V gene TRBV18; 8 bases line up with TRBD1. Germline values: CDR1 KGHSH, CDR2 LQKENI. The V segment lost 6 bases and the J segment 9 bases; nucleotides outside the gene matches: 10. The CDR3 has 14 amino acids. CDR3 region: CASSQGQQGGPQHF. The CDR3 DNA reads as TGTGCCAGCTCCCAGGGCCAACAGGGGGGGCCCCAGCATTTT.